This is a list of T cell receptor beta chains from one sample in a study of CD8 T cells in ankylosing spondylitis. TCRdb re-called the 5' RACE reads with MiXCR, one entry per CDR3 protein. The table lists under 300,000 distinct CDR3 sequences, roughly 10% of them singletons. Sequenced sample: blood, either unsorted or a sorted T cell fraction (not recorded which). The receptors shown here come from a male donor with ankylosing spondylitis or in good health (not recorded which). Both conserved end residues are part of each CDR3. The D gene is left open where the match is weak. The listing skips clone size in some rows; elsewhere it reads once, few, many or a size class.

j_call: TRBJ2-3; clone_size: many; v_call: TRBV20-1; d_call: TRBD2; cdr3_nt: TGCAGTGCACCCCTCCGGGGAGCGGGAGGGCTAGATACGCAGTATTTT; cdr3_aa: CSAPLRGAGGLDTQYF
j_call: TRBJ2-7; clone_size: NA; v_call: TRBV20-1; d_call: NA; cdr3_nt: TGCAGTGCCGTAGCTCAAATTCTACTCCACACCGACTCCTACGAGCAGTACTTC; cdr3_aa: CSAVAQILLHTDSYEQYF
j_call: TRBJ2-3; clone_size: many; v_call: TRBV5-1; d_call: TRBD1; cdr3_nt: TGCGCCAGCAGCTTGGACAGGGGCATTGATACGCAGTATTTT; cdr3_aa: CASSLDRGIDTQYF
j_call: TRBJ2-7; clone_size: many; v_call: TRBV6-2/TRBV6-3; d_call: NA; cdr3_nt: TGTGCCAGCATCTCACCCGGTGCTGAGCGGGCCTACGAGCAGTACTTC; cdr3_aa: CASISPGAERAYEQYF
j_call: TRBJ1-4; clone_size: NA; v_call: TRBV7-9; d_call: TRBD1; cdr3_nt: TGTGCCAGCAGCGGGGGACAGACTGAAAAACTGTTTTTT; cdr3_aa: CASSGGQTEKLFF
j_call: TRBJ1-1; clone_size: once; v_call: TRBV11-3; d_call: NA; cdr3_nt: TGTGCCAGCAGCTTAAACATAAGGACTGAAGCTTTCTTT; cdr3_aa: CASSLNIRTEAFF
j_call: TRBJ2-1; clone_size: few; v_call: TRBV12-3/TRBV12-4; d_call: NA; cdr3_nt: TGTGCCAGCAGTGCGCTAGTCAGTGAGCAGTTCTTC; cdr3_aa: CASSALVSEQFF
j_call: TRBJ1-5; clone_size: many; v_call: TRBV12-3/TRBV12-4; d_call: TRBD1; cdr3_nt: TGTGCCAGCAGCGGACAGGTTTCGAATCAGCCCCAGCATTTT; cdr3_aa: CASSGQVSNQPQHF
j_call: TRBJ2-3; clone_size: many; v_call: TRBV7-3; d_call: NA; cdr3_nt: TGTGCCAGCAGCGTACAGGGTGGAGATACGCAGTATTTT; cdr3_aa: CASSVQGGDTQYF
j_call: TRBJ1-5; clone_size: NA; v_call: TRBV7-2; d_call: TRBD1; cdr3_nt: TGTGCCAGCAGCTTTAGGGACAGGGGTCAGCCCCAGCATTTT; cdr3_aa: CASSFRDRGQPQHF
j_call: TRBJ1-1; clone_size: few; v_call: TRBV11-2; d_call: NA; cdr3_nt: TGTGCCAGCAGCTTAAATGGGGCGTTTACTGAAGCTTTCTTT; cdr3_aa: CASSLNGAFTEAFF
j_call: TRBJ2-2; clone_size: once; v_call: TRBV28; d_call: NA; cdr3_nt: TGTGCCAGCAGATTCGGAAACACCGGGGAGCTGTTTTTT; cdr3_aa: CASRFGNTGELFF
j_call: TRBJ2-5; clone_size: many; v_call: TRBV5-6; d_call: NA; cdr3_nt: TGTGCCAGCAGCTTTGGGGGGAGAAGCCCCGATCAAGAGACCCAGTACTTC; cdr3_aa: CASSFGGRSPDQETQYF
j_call: TRBJ2-7; clone_size: many; v_call: TRBV20-1; d_call: TRBD1; cdr3_nt: TGCAGTGCGCCCCGAGGGACAGGGGACTACGAGCAGTACTTC; cdr3_aa: CSAPRGTGDYEQYF
j_call: TRBJ1-5; clone_size: many; v_call: TRBV6-5; d_call: TRBD1; cdr3_nt: TGTGCCAGCAGTTTGACAGGGTACAATCAGCCCCAGCATTTT; cdr3_aa: CASSLTGYNQPQHF
j_call: TRBJ2-3; clone_size: few; v_call: TRBV5-1; d_call: TRBD1; cdr3_nt: TGCGCCAGCAGCATGTCGACAGGGGGTCGGGAGGATACGCAGTATTTT; cdr3_aa: CASSMSTGGREDTQYF
j_call: TRBJ2-3; clone_size: once; v_call: TRBV6-1; d_call: NA; cdr3_nt: TGTGCCAGCAGGCTAATGGACAGTAGCACAGATACGCAGTATTTT; cdr3_aa: CASRLMDSSTDTQYF
j_call: TRBJ2-3; clone_size: many; v_call: TRBV4-2; d_call: NA; cdr3_nt: TGTGCCAGCAGCCAAGGGCCTGGGGCGCAGTATTTT; cdr3_aa: CASSQGPGAQYF